This T cell receptor (beta chain) came from a study of CD8 T cells in Susac syndrome. In the study overall: Intravenous immunoglobulin alone or corticosteroids were being given to patients with Susac syndrome at blood draw, unless they were therapy-naive.

This CDR3 region has 13 residues. Deletions cut 3 bases from V and 7 bases from J, with 12 bases between. With random hexamers, reverse transcription was performed on about 0.45 to 1 ug of RNA. Across 54 Vbeta and 13 Jbeta, immunoSEQ multiplex PCR amplified TCR beta CDR3. TCRdb processed the immunoSEQ multiplex PCR reads anew with MiXCR; each CDR3 protein has one entry. The top ten hold around 0.15% of the sample, which has tens of thousands of distinct CDR3 sequences, 93% seen once. Sequencing was carried out using CD4+ T cells from PBMCs. The chain couples TRBV12-3 or TRBV12-4 to TRBJ2-5; the D gene is possibly TRBD2 (5 bases). This clonotype was obtained from a human donor with Susac syndrome. The CDR3 is CASSFRNEGTQYF. Written as DNA, the CDR3 is TGTGCCAGCAGTTTCAGGAACGAGGGGACCCAGTACTTC.